The next 23 T cell receptor beta chains were all read from a single sample in a study of monozygotic twins with inflammatory bowel disease. TCRdb re-called the 5' RACE reads and shows each CDR3 protein once, DNA omitted. The data show around 380,000 distinct CDR3 sequences, and the top ten clones hold around 2.5%. What was sequenced was blood. These receptor sequences come from a human donor with ulcerative colitis or Crohn's disease, or a healthy co-twin of an affected twin (not recorded which).

The chain carries TRBV27 and TRBJ2-7. The CDR3 sequence is 16 residues long. Germline values: CDR1 MNHEY, CDR2 SMNVEV (reference sequence). CDR3: CASSLSVGTITYEQYF.

V and J are TRBV21-1 and TRBJ1-4; TCRdb proposes TRBD1, but this gene call is untestable without DNA. TRBV21-1 is marked as a pseudogene. The CDR3 extends over 14 amino acids. The CDR3 sequence: CASSKGDSQEKLFF.

This clonotype is medium-sized (0.01 to 0.1%) by frequency. The genes are TRBV20-1 and TRBJ2-1; with no DNA, the TCRdb D assignment of TRBD1 cannot be verified. Germline V gives CDR1 DFQATT, CDR2 SNEGSKA (reference sequence). The CDR3 extends over 14 amino acids. The CDR3 spells CSAFPGQGGNEQFF.

V and J are TRBV5-5 and TRBJ1-1; the TCRdb call, TRBD1, lacks DNA for checking. The CDR3 runs 16 residues. From germline, CDR1 is SGHKS and CDR2 YYEKEE (reference sequence). This CDR3 reads CASSPGSFYMNTEAFF.

This chain joins TRBV7-8 and TRBJ1-3; TCRdb calls TRBD1, which cannot be checked without DNA. Germline CDR1 reads SGHVS; CDR2 reads FQNEAQ. CDR3 length equals 17 residues. CDR3 sequence reads: CASSLQQGASSGNTIYF.

This chain uses TRBV10-3 with TRBJ2-1. The CDR3 covers 11 residues. The germline CDR1 and CDR2 sequences are ENHRY and SYGVKD. This CDR3 reads CAISELGEQFF.

The CDR3 sequence is CASSLSGPFAAEAFF. V gene TRBV27 combines with J gene TRBJ1-1. Germline V gives CDR1 MNHEY, CDR2 SMNVEV (reference sequence). The CDR3 covers 15 residues.

The chain joins TRBV5-5 to TRBJ2-2; checking the TCRdb D call of TRBD1 is not possible without DNA. From germline, CDR1 is SGHKS and CDR2 YYEKEE (reference sequence). This CDR3 spans 17 amino acids. CDR3 region: CASSLGQGTANTGELFF.

The V call is TRBV19, the J call TRBJ1-2. The CDR3 runs 11 residues. Germline CDR1 reads LNHDA; CDR2 reads SQIVND (reference sequence). The CDR3 is CASSTLTGYTF.

The rearrangement links TRBV20-1 to TRBJ1-2; the TRBD1 assignment by TCRdb is unverifiable without DNA. This CDR3 is built from 13 residues. Per the germline V gene, CDR1 is DFQATT and CDR2 is SNEGSKA (reference sequence). The CDR3 sequence is CSARGQGVSGYTF.

This rearrangement joins TRBV27 to TRBJ1-5; the TCRdb D gene call, TRBD1, has no DNA to confirm it. The CDR3 runs to 15 residues. Germline CDR1 reads MNHEY; CDR2 reads SMNVEV (reference sequence). The CDR3 sequence: CASSHGTSSNQPQHF.

This sequence joins TRBV5-1 and TRBJ1-1; the TRBD1 assignment by TCRdb is unverifiable without DNA. The CDR3 runs to 14 residues. CDR1 is SGHRS, CDR2 YFSETQ, per germline. CDR3 sequence: CASSLGGAGTEAFF.

The rearrangement links TRBV24-1 to TRBJ2-3; without DNA, the TCRdb call of TRBD1 cannot be checked. Per germline, CDR1 KGHDR and CDR2 SFDVKD. The CDR3 has 17 residues. The CDR3 sequence: CATSDRGSGQSTDTQYF.

V gene TRBV7-6 combines with J gene TRBJ2-3; TCRdb indicates TRBD2, and absent DNA this call remains unverified. This CDR3 region has 16 residues. Germline loops: CDR1 SGHVS, CDR2 FNYEAQ. This chain's CDR3 is CASSLAPSGSTDTQYF. Variable domain in full (rest from reference TRBV7-6 and TRBJ2-3): GAGVSQSPRYKVTKRGQDVALRCDPISGHVSLYWYRQALGQGPEFLTYFNYEAQQDKSGLPNDRFSAERPEGSISTLTIQRTEQRDSAMYRCASSLAPSGSTDTQYFGPGTRLTVL.

V gene TRBV15 combines with J gene TRBJ1-6. The CDR3 is made up of 18 amino acids. Germline V CDR1 and CDR2: LNHNV, YYDKDF (reference sequence). Here the CDR3 reads CATSGIFSRGLGNSPLHF.

The V call is TRBV20-1, the J call TRBJ2-5; TCRdb proposes TRBD1, but this gene call is untestable without DNA. Germline-derived CDR1 and CDR2 are DFQATT and SNEGSKA (reference sequence). The CDR3 runs 16 residues. The CDR3 here is CSARGIGRGNQETQYF.

This chain joins TRBV29-1 and TRBJ2-1; absent DNA, TCRdb's TRBD2 call cannot be checked. The CDR3 has 15 residues. Germline V lookup: CDR1 SQVTM, CDR2 ANQGSEA. CDR3 protein: CSVEAGEGSDNEQFF.

This chain joins TRBV28 and TRBJ2-5; as DNA is missing, the TRBD1 call by TCRdb cannot be tested. Germline CDR1 reads MDHEN; CDR2 reads SYDVKM. The CDR3 has 15 residues. The CDR3 loop reads CASGPSEAGPGTQYF.

The chain joins TRBV27 to TRBJ2-1; TCRdb outputs TRBD1, but without DNA this stays unchecked. The CDR3 spans 15 residues. Germline loops: CDR1 MNHEY, CDR2 SMNVEV (reference sequence). The CDR3 is CASKWGGGSYNEQFF.

The chain joins TRBV19 to TRBJ1-5. Germline CDR1 reads LNHDA; CDR2 reads SQIVND (reference sequence). This CDR3 comprises 15 residues. CDR3 protein: CASSIFGEGNQPQHF.

The chain links TRBV5-1 to TRBJ2-1; with no DNA, the TCRdb D assignment of TRBD2 cannot be verified. CDR1 is SGHRS and CDR2 is YFSETQ in the germline V gene. This CDR3 spans 18 amino acids. The chain's CDR3 is CASSLDHISGPTYNEQFF. Supplemented by reference TRBV5-1 and TRBJ2-1, the full variable domain reads KAGVTQTPRYLIKTRGQQVTLSCSPISGHRSVSWYQQTPGQGLQFLFEYFSETQRNKGNFPGRFSGRQFSNSRSEMNVSTLELGDSALYLCASSLDHISGPTYNEQFFGPGTRLTVL.

The chain has TRBV14 and TRBJ2-3; TCRdb indicates TRBD1, and absent DNA this call remains unverified. The germline CDR1 and CDR2 sequences are SGHDN and FVKESK. The CDR3 is made up of 15 amino acids. The CDR3 spells CASSQDRGSLDTQYF.

V usage is TRBV6-2 or TRBV6-3 and J usage is TRBJ1-4; TCRdb reports TRBD1, a call that lacks DNA to check it against. Germline loops: CDR1 MNHEY, CDR2 SVGEGT. The CDR3 contains 17 residues. CDR3 sequence: CASSLDRTVGMFEKLFF.